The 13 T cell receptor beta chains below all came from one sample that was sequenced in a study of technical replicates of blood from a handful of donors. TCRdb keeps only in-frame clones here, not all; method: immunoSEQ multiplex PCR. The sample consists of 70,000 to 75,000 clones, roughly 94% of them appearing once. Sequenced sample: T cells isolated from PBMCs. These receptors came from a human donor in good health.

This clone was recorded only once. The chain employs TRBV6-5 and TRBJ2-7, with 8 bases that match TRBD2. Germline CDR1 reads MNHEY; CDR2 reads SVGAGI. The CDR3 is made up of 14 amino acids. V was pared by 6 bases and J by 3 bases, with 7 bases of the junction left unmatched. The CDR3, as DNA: TGTGCCAGCAGCACCGGGACTAGGGGCTACGAGCAGTACTTC. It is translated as CASSTGTRGYEQYF.

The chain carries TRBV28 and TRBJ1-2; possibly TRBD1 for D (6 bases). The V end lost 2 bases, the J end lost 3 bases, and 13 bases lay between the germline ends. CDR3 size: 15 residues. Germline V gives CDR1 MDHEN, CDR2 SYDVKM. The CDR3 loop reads CASSLRTGIYYGYTF. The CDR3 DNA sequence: TGTGCCAGCAGTTTAAGAACAGGGATATACTATGGCTACACCTTC.

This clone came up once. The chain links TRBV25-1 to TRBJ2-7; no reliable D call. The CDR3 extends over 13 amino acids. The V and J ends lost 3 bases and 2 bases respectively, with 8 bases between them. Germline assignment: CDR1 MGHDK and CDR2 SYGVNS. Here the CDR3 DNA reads TGTGCCAGCAGTGACCCGCGGACCTACGAGCAGTACTTC. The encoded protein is CASSDPRTYEQYF.

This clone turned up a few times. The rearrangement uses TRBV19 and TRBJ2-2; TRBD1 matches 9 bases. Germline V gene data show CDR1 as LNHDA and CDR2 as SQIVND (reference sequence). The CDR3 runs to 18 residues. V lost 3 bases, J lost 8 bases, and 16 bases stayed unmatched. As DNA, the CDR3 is TGTGCCAGTAGTATTTTGGCGGCCGGGACAGGGTCCAGGGGGGAGCTGTTTTTT. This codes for CASSILAAGTGSRGELFF.

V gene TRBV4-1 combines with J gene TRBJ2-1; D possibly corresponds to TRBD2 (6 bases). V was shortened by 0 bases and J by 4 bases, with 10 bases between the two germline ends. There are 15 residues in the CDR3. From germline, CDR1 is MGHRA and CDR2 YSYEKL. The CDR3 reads CASSQDGRRYNEQFF. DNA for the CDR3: TGCGCCAGCAGCCAAGATGGGAGGAGATACAATGAGCAGTTCTTC.

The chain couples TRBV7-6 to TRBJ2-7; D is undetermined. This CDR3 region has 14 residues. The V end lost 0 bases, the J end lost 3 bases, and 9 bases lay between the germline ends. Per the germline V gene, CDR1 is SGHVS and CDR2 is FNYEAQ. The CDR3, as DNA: TGTGCCAGCAGCTTAGCGCCCTTCGGCTACGAGCAGTACTTC. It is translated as CASSLAPFGYEQYF. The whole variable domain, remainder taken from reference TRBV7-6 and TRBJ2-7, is GAGVSQSPRYKVTKRGQDVALRCDPISGHVSLYWYRQALGQGPEFLTYFNYEAQQDKSGLPNDRFSAERPEGSISTLTIQRTEQRDSAMYRCASSLAPFGYEQYFGPGTRLTVT.

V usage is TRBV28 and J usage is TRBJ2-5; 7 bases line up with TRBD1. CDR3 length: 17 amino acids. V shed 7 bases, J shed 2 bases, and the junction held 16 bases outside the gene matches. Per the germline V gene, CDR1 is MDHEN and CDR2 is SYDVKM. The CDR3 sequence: CASTDRQGRAIQETQYF. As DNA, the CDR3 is TGTGCCAGCACCGATAGACAGGGCCGAGCAATTCAAGAGACCCAGTACTTC.

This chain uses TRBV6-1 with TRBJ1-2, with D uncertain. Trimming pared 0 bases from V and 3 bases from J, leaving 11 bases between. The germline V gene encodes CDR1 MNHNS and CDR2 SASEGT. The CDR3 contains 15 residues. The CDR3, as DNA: TGTGCCAGCAGTGAAGCGCTTCCGGTACACTATGGCTACACCTTC. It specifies CASSEALPVHYGYTF.

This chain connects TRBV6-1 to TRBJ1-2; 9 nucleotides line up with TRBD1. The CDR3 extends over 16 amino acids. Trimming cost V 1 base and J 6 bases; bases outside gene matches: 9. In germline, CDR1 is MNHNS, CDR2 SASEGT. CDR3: CASSEEGDRVYNGYTF. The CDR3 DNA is TGTGCCAGCAGTGAAGAAGGGGACAGGGTGTATAATGGCTACACCTTC.

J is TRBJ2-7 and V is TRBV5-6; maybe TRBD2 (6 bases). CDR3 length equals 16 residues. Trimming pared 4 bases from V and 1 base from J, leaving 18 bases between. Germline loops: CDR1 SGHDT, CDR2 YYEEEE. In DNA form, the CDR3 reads TGTGCCAGCAGCACCCGCCGGGACTTCTCGTCCTACGAGCAGTACTTC. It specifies CASSTRRDFSSYEQYF.

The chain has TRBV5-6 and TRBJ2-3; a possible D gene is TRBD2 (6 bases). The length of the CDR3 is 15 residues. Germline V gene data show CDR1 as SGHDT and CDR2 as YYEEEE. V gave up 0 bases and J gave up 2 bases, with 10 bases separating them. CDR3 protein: CASSLAGGTTDTQYF. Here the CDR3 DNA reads TGTGCCAGCAGCTTGGCCGGCGGGACCACAGATACGCAGTATTTT.

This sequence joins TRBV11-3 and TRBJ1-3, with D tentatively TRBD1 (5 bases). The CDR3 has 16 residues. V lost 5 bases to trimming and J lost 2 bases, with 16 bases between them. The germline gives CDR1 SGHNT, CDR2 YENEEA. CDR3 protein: CASSHRRATAGNTIYF. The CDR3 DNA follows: TGTGCCAGCAGCCACCGCAGGGCCACCGCTGGAAACACCATATATTTT. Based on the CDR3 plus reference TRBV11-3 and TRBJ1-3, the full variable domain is EAGVVQSPRYKIIEKKQPVAFWCNPISGHNTLYWYLQNLGQGPELLIRYENEEAVDDSQLPKDRFSAERLKGVDSTLKIQPAELGDSAVYLCASSHRRATAGNTIYFGEGSWLTVV.

CDR3 region: CASSLSPTGETQYF. The CDR3, as DNA: TGCGCCAGCAGCTTATCCCCCACGGGAGAGACCCAGTACTTC. V gene TRBV5-1 combines with J gene TRBJ2-5; D uncertain. V was cut by 2 bases and J by 4 bases, with 12 bases left in between. In germline, CDR1 is SGHRS, CDR2 YFSETQ. CDR3 length: 14 amino acids.